This T cell receptor (beta chain) was profiled in a study of human T cells and chemical hapten exposure. This clonotype was detected ten times or more. CDR1 is SNHLY and CDR2 is FYNNEI in the germline V gene. The V segment lost 10 bases and the J segment 1 base; nucleotides outside the gene matches: 12. The CDR3 consists of 16 residues. One entry per CDR3 protein, called by TCRdb with MiXCR from the RACE reads. This table holds approximately 57,000 distinct CDR3 sequences, over 7.5% found once. Time point of the sample: patch test 1, 2 weeks after DPC sensitization. Treatment: therapeutic diphenylcyclopropenone sensitization with weekly scalp DPC.

The sequence came from a woman aged 40-49 years with alopecia areata. Some clones in this sample may be carry-over from other donors' samples. The sample here was whole blood, taken in connection with sensitization to the hapten diphenylcyclopropenone (DPC). J is TRBJ2-2 and V is TRBV2, with 7 nucleotides matching TRBD2. CDR3 amino acids: CATRRGGRMNTGELFF. CDR3 DNA sequence: TGTGCCACCAGGAGGGGAGGGCGGATGAACACCGGGGAGCTGTTTTTT. The complete variable domain, with remaining parts taken from reference TRBV2 and TRBJ2-2, reads EPEVTQTPSHQVTQMGQEVILRCVPISNHLYFYWYRQILGQKVEFLVSFYNNEISEKSEIFDDQFSVERPDGSNFTLKIRSTKLEDSAMYFCATRRGGRMNTGELFFGEGSRLTVL.